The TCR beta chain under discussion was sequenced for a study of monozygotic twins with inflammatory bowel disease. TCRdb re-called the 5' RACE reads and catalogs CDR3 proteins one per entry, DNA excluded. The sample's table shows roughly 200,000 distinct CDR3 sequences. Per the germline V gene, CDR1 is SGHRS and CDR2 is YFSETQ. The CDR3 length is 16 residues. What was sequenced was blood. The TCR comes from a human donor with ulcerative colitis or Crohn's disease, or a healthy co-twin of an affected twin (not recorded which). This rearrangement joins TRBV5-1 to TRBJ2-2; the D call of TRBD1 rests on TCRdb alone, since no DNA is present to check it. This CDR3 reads CASSLRSSQGTGELFF.